This T cell receptor (beta chain) was documented in a study of blood T cells in healthy people across ages. Study-level information: About one barcoded beta molecule per two T cells came from capture by template switching.

For the second PCR, which ran for roughly 6 to 12 cycles, a sample-barcoded 5' primer and a J-beta primer mix were used. Unique molecular identifiers of 12 random nucleotides labeled each cDNA. In TCRdb, the 5' RACE reads were re-called with MiXCR into one record per CDR3 protein. The sample includes about 800,000 distinct CDR3 sequences, roughly 50% seen only once; the top ten take about 20%. Study findings and constraints: Lack of knowledge of donor CMV status possibly confounded expanded clonotype changes. It was not possible, with unsorted PBMCs, to conclusively compare naive and antigen-experienced cells.

Per germline, CDR1 SGHRS and CDR2 YFSETQ. This CDR3 region has 15 residues. Trimming removed 0 bases from V and 6 bases from J; junction bases left unmatched: 2. Comments on this clonotype: The antigen remains undetermined.

The sequence was collected from a man aged 25-45 years in good health. Material for sequencing was blood. This chain joins TRBV5-1 and TRBJ2-1; 11 bases are shared with TRBD2. The CDR3 loop reads CASSLVAGGANEQFF. CDR3 sequence (DNA): TGCGCCAGCAGCTTGGTAGCGGGAGGGGCCAATGAGCAGTTCTTC. The full variable domain, rest sourced from reference TRBV5-1 and TRBJ2-1, is KAGVTQTPRYLIKTRGQQVTLSCSPISGHRSVSWYQQTPGQGLQFLFEYFSETQRNKGNFPGRFSGRQFSNSRSEMNVSTLELGDSALYLCASSLVAGGANEQFFGPGTRLTVL.